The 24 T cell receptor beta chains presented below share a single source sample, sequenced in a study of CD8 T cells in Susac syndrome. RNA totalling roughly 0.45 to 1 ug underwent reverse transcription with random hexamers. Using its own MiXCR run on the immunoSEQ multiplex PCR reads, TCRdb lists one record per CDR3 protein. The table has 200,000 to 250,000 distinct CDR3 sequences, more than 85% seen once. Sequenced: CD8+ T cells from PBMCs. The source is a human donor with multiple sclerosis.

For the CDR3, the DNA is TGTGCCAGCAGTTTACTCGGGCGGATTTCCCAAGAGACCCAGTACTTC. It encodes CASSLLGRISQETQYF. The chain links TRBV6-5 to TRBJ2-5; D remains unclear. V lost 4 bases to trimming and J lost 1 base, with 16 bases between them. This CDR3 comprises 16 residues. Germline values: CDR1 MNHEY, CDR2 SVGAGI.

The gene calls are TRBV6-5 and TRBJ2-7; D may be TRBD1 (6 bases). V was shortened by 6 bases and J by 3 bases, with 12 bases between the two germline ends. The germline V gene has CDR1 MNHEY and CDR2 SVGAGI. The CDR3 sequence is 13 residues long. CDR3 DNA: TGTGCCAGCAGCCACAAGGACAGCTACGAGCAGTACTTC. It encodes CASSHKDSYEQYF.

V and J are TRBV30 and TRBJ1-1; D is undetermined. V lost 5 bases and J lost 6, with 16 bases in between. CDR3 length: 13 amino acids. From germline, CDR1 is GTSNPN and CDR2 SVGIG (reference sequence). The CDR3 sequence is CAWGGSSGSEAFF. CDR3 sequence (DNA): TGTGCCTGGGGCGGGTCATCGGGCTCTGAAGCTTTCTTT.

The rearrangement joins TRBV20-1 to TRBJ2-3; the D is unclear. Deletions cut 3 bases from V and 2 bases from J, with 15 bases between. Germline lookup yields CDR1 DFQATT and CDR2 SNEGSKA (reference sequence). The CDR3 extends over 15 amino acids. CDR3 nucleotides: TGCAGTGCTAGTGAACTACCCAGATACACAGATACGCAGTATTTT. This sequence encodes CSASELPRYTDTQYF.

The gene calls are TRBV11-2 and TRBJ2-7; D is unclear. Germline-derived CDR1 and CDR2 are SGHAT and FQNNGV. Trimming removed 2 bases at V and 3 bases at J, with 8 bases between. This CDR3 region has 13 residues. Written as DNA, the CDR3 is TGTGCCAGCAGCTTATTCGTAGGCTACGAGCAGTACTTC. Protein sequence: CASSLFVGYEQYF.

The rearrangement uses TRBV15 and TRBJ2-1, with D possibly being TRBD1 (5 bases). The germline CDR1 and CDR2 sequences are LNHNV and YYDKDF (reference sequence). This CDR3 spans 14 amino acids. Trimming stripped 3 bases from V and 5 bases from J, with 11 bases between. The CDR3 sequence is CATSSRLQDNEQFF. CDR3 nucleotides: TGTGCCACCAGCAGCAGATTACAGGACAATGAGCAGTTCTTC.

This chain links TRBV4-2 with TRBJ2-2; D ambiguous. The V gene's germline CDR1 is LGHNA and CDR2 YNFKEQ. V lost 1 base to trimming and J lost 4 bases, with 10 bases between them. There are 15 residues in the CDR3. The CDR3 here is CASSQVVKPTGELFF. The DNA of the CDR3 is TGTGCCAGCAGCCAAGTGGTGAAGCCCACCGGGGAGCTGTTTTTT.

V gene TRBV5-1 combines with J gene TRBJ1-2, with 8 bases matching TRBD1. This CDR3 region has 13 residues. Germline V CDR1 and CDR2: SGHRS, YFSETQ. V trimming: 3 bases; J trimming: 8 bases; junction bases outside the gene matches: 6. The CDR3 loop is CASSSDRGDGYTF. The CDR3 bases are TGCGCCAGCAGCTCCGACAGGGGTGACGGCTACACCTTC.

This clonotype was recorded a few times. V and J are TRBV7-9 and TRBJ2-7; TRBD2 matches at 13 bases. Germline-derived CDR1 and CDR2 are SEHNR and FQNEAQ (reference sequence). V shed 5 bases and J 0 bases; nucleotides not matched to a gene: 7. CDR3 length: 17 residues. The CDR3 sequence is CASSHPGTSGTSYEQYF. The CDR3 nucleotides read TGTGCCAGCAGCCACCCCGGGACTAGCGGGACCTCCTACGAGCAGTACTTC.

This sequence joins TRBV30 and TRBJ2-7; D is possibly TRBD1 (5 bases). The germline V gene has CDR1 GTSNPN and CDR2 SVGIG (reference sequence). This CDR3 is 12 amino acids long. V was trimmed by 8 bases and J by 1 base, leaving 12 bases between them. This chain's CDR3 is CALGQGSYEQYF. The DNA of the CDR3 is TGTGCCCTGGGGCAGGGATCCTACGAGCAGTACTTC.

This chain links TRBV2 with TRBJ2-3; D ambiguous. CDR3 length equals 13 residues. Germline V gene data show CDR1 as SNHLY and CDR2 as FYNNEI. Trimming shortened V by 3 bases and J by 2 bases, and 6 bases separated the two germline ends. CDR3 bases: TGTGCCAGCAGTGAGTCCTCCACAGATACGCAGTATTTT. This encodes CASSESSTDTQYF.

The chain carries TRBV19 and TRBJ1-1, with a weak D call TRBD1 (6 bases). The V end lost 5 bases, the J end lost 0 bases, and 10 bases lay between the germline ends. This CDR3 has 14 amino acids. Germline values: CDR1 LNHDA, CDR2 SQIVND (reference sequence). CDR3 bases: TGTGCCAGTAGTTGGGGGCAGCTGAACACTGAAGCTTTCTTT. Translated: CASSWGQLNTEAFF. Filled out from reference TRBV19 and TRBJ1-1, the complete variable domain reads DGGITQSPKYLFRKEGQNVTLSCEQNLNHDAMYWYRQDPGQGLRLIYYSQIVNDFQKGDIAEGYSVSREKKESFPLTVTSAQKNPTAFYLCASSWGQLNTEAFFGQGTRLTVV.

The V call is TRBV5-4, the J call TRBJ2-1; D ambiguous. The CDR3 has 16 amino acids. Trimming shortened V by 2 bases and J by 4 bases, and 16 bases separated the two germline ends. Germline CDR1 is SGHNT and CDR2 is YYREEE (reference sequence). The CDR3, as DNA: TGTGCCAGCAGCTTCCTTACCCCCAGAGAGTACAATGAGCAGTTCTTC. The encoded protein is CASSFLTPREYNEQFF.

Written as DNA, the CDR3 is TGCAGCGTTGAAGGCTCGGTGACAGGGGGCGGGCTTGGATCGAACTATGGCTACACCTTC. It translates to CSVEGSVTGGGLGSNYGYTF. This rearrangement joins TRBV29-1 to TRBJ1-2; 10 nucleotides match TRBD1. Germline V gene sequence: CDR1 SQVTM, CDR2 ANQGSEA. This CDR3 spans 20 amino acids. Losses at the gene ends were 1 base for V and 2 bases for J; bases not matched to a gene: 19.

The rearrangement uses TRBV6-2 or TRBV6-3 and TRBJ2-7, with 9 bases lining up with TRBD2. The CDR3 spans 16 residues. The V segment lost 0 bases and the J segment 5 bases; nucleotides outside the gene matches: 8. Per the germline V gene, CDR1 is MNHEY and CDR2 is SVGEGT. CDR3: CASSYSKAGGSDEQYF. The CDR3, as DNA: TGTGCCAGCAGTTACTCGAAGGCGGGAGGGAGCGACGAGCAGTACTTC.

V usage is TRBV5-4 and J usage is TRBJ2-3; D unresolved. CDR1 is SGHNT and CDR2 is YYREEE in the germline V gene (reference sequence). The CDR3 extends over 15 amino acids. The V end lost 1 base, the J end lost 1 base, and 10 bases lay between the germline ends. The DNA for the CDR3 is TGTGCCAGCAGCTTGAAGGGCATGGGCACAGATACGCAGTATTTT. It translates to CASSLKGMGTDTQYF.

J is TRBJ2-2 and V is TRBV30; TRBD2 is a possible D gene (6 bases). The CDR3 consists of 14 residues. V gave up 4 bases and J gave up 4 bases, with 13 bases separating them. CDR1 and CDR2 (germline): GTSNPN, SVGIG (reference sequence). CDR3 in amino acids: CAWNPGVSTGELFF. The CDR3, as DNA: TGTGCCTGGAATCCGGGGGTGAGCACCGGGGAGCTGTTTTTT.

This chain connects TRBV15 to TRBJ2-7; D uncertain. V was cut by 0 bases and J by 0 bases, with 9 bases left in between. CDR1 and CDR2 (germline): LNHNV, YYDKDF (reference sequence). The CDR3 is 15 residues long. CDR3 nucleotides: TGTGCCACCAGCAGAGAAAAAGTTTCCTCCTACGAGCAGTACTTC. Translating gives CATSREKVSSYEQYF.

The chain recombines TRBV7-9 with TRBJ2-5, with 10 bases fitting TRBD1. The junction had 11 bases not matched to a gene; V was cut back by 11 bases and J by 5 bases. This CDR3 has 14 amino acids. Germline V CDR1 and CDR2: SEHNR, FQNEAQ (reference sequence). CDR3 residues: CACQGQGTLETQYF. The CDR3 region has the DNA TGTGCCTGCCAGGGACAGGGGACCCTGGAGACCCAGTACTTC.

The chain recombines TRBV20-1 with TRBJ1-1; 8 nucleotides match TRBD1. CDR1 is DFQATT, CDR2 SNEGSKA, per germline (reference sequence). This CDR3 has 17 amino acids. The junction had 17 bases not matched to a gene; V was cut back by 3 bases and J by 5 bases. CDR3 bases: TGCAGTGCTAGGGTATGGACAGGGAACCCGGTAGGTACTGAAGCTTTCTTT. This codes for CSARVWTGNPVGTEAFF.

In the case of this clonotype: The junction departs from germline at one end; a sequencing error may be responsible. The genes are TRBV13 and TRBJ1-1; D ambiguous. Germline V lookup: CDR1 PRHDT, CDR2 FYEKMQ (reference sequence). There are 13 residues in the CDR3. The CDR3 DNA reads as TGTGCCAGCAGATTAGCAGAGTGGACTGAAGCTTTCTTT. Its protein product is CASRLAEWTEAFF.

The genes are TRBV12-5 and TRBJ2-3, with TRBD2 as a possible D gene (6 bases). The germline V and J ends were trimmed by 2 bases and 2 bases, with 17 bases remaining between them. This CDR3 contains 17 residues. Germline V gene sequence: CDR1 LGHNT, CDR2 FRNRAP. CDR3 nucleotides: TGTGCTAGTGGTTTGCCCCCGGGGGACCAATACACAGATACGCAGTATTTT. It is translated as CASGLPPGDQYTDTQYF.

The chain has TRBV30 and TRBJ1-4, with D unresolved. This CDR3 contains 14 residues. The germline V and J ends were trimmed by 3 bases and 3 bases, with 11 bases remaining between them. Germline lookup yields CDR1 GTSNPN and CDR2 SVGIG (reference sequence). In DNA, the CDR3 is TGTGCCTGGAGCGAAGATCCGGCTAATGAAAAACTGTTTTTT. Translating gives CAWSEDPANEKLFF.

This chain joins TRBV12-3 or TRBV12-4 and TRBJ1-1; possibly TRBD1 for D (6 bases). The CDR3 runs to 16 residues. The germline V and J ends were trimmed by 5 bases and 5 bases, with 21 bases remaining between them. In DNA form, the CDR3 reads TGTGCCAGCAGTCCCCCACCGGCCAGGGGAAAAACTGAAGCTTTCTTT. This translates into CASSPPPARGKTEAFF.